This T cell receptor beta chain stems from a study of metastatic and nonmetastatic thyroid tumors. TCRdb re-called clones via MiXCR from the PCR reads. The top ten hold roughly 10% of the sample, which has about 93,000 clones, roughly 13% seen once. No treatment of any kind had been given to any patient before thyroid surgery. This clone was counted ten times or more. What it binds is not known. CDR1 SGHTA and CDR2 FQGNSA come from the germline V gene. There are 14 residues in the CDR3. The junction had 3 bases not matched to a gene; V was cut back by 4 bases and J by 2 bases. Overall study findings and caveats: It was reported that TCR beta diversity was significantly higher in malignant thyroid tumors than benign nodules, in blood and tumor.

The gene calls are TRBV7-2 and TRBJ2-7, with 9 bases lining up with TRBD2. The sample was blood. The origin of this receptor is a female donor with papillary thyroid cancer or a benign thyroid nodule (not recorded which). Some clones in this sample may be carry-over from other donors' samples. CDR3 in DNA: TGTGCCAGCAGCTCGCTAGCGGGACCCTACGAGCAGTACTTC. Its translation is CASSSLAGPYEQYF.